This is a list of T cell receptor beta chains from one sample in a study of blood T cell repertoires in COVID-19. Data came from immunoSEQ multiplex PCR; TCRdb stores just in-frame clones and leaves some out. There are roughly 160,000 clones in the sample; less than 80% occur only once, and over 15% lies in the top ten. The sequenced sample consisted of PBMCs or T cells enriched from blood (not recorded which). The receptors here all came from a woman between 70 and 85 years old in a cohort exposed to, infected with or recovered from COVID-19 (not recorded which). Each CDR3 is given with its conserved first and last residue. The D gene is left open where the match is weak. Expanded clones get a size class; other rows say once, few or many, or leave the size out.

v_gene: TRBV29-1
j_gene: TRBJ1-2
d_gene: TRBD1
abundance: .
CDR3aa: CSVVRDRSNYGYTF
CDR3nt: TGCAGCGTAGTGCGGGACAGATCTAACTATGGCTACACCTTC

v_gene: TRBV7-9
j_gene: TRBJ2-4
d_gene: .
abundance: .
CDR3aa: CASRPTHEDF
CDR3nt: TGTGCCAGCAGGCCGACCCACGAGGACTTC

v_gene: TRBV28
j_gene: TRBJ1-1
d_gene: .
abundance: .
CDR3aa: CASRPTGYPGFF
CDR3nt: TGTGCCAGCAGACCCACGGGCTATCCGGGGTTCTTT

v_gene: TRBV18
j_gene: TRBJ1-1
d_gene: TRBD1
abundance: .
CDR3aa: CASSFGQDPSYTEAFF
CDR3nt: TGTGCCAGCTCATTCGGACAGGATCCCTCTTACACTGAAGCTTTCTTT

v_gene: TRBV7-9
j_gene: TRBJ2-1
d_gene: TRBD1
abundance: .
CDR3aa: CASSPTGTGPNEQFF
CDR3nt: TGTGCCAGCAGTCCAACCGGGACAGGGCCCAATGAGCAGTTCTTC

v_gene: TRBV27
j_gene: TRBJ2-7
d_gene: .
abundance: .
CDR3aa: CASIERAGGNYEQYF
CDR3nt: TGTGCCAGCATAGAAAGGGCAGGGGGGAACTACGAGCAGTACTTC

v_gene: TRBV7-2
j_gene: TRBJ1-1
d_gene: .
abundance: .
CDR3aa: CASSLGSRVAFF
CDR3nt: TGTGCCAGCAGCTTAGGGTCCAGGGTTGCTTTCTTT

v_gene: TRBV19
j_gene: TRBJ1-2
d_gene: TRBD1
abundance: .
CDR3aa: CAIGQGGGNGYTF
CDR3nt: TGTGCCATTGGACAGGGCGGAGGAAATGGCTACACCTTC

v_gene: TRBV18
j_gene: TRBJ1-4
d_gene: .
abundance: .
CDR3aa: CASSPGVTDEKLFF
CDR3nt: TGTGCCAGCTCACCTGGTGTCACAGATGAAAAACTGTTTTTT

v_gene: TRBV10-3
j_gene: TRBJ1-2
d_gene: TRBD1
abundance: .
CDR3aa: CAIRPGTGAVPNYGYTF
CDR3nt: TGTGCCATCAGGCCGGGGACAGGGGCTGTACCGAACTATGGCTACACCTTC

v_gene: TRBV2
j_gene: TRBJ2-7
d_gene: TRBD1
abundance: medium-sized
CDR3aa: CASSYDRVAYF
CDR3nt: TGTGCCAGCAGTTATGACAGGGTCGCGTACTTC

v_gene: TRBV5-5
j_gene: TRBJ1-1
d_gene: .
abundance: .
CDR3aa: CASSLIRNTEAFF
CDR3nt: TGTGCCAGCAGCTTGATCCGGAACACTGAAGCTTTCTTT

v_gene: TRBV7-2
j_gene: TRBJ2-5
d_gene: .
abundance: .
CDR3aa: CASSSRATQETQYF
CDR3nt: TGTGCCAGCAGCTCCCGCGCAACCCAAGAGACCCAGTACTTC

v_gene: TRBV27
j_gene: TRBJ2-3
d_gene: TRBD2
abundance: .
CDR3aa: CASRAWTSGTTDTQYF
CDR3nt: TGTGCCAGCAGAGCTTGGACTAGCGGAACCACAGATACGCAGTATTTT

v_gene: TRBV9
j_gene: TRBJ2-3
d_gene: TRBD2
abundance: .
CDR3aa: CASSVGDPGLASSTDTQYF
CDR3nt: TGTGCCAGCAGCGTAGGGGACCCGGGACTAGCGAGTAGCACAGATACGCAGTATTTT

v_gene: TRBV5-6
j_gene: TRBJ1-4
d_gene: .
abundance: .
CDR3aa: CASSLPQGIEEATNEKLFF
CDR3nt: TGTGCCAGCAGCTTACCACAGGGAATTGAGGAAGCAACTAATGAAAAACTGTTTTTT

v_gene: TRBV19
j_gene: TRBJ2-7
d_gene: TRBD1
abundance: .
CDR3aa: CASSTRTGSDEQYF
CDR3nt: TGTGCCAGTAGTACTCGGACAGGGAGTGACGAGCAGTACTTC

v_gene: TRBV5-5
j_gene: TRBJ2-3
d_gene: .
abundance: .
CDR3aa: CASSYNSDTQYF
CDR3nt: TGTGCCAGCAGCTACAATTCAGATACGCAGTATTTT

v_gene: TRBV28
j_gene: TRBJ1-6
d_gene: .
abundance: .
CDR3aa: CASRDRLNSPLHF
CDR3nt: TGTGCCAGCAGAGACAGGCTCAATTCACCCCTCCACTTT

v_gene: TRBV18
j_gene: TRBJ1-5
d_gene: .
abundance: .
CDR3aa: CASSPPGAGNQPQHF
CDR3nt: TGTGCCAGCTCACCACCAGGGGCCGGCAATCAGCCCCAGCATTTT

v_gene: TRBV18
j_gene: TRBJ2-2
d_gene: TRBD2
abundance: .
CDR3aa: CASSPFGTSGLSTGELFF
CDR3nt: TGTGCCAGCTCACCTTTTGGGACTAGCGGGCTGAGCACCGGGGAGCTGTTTTTT

v_gene: TRBV30
j_gene: TRBJ1-6
d_gene: TRBD1
abundance: .
CDR3aa: CAWTRTGVGYNSPLHF
CDR3nt: TGTGCCTGGACCCGGACAGGGGTAGGCTATAATTCACCCCTCCACTTT

v_gene: TRBV5-1
j_gene: TRBJ2-5
d_gene: .
abundance: once
CDR3aa: CASSPRVAAPQETQYF
CDR3nt: TGCGCCAGCAGCCCCCGGGTAGCGGCACCACAAGAGACCCAGTACTTC

v_gene: TRBV5-1
j_gene: TRBJ2-1
d_gene: .
abundance: once
CDR3aa: CASSLATPSYNEQFF
CDR3nt: TGCGCCAGCAGCTTGGCAACACCTTCCTACAATGAGCAGTTCTTC

v_gene: TRBV30
j_gene: TRBJ1-4
d_gene: TRBD1
abundance: .
CDR3aa: CAWSVYDRGLPEKLFF
CDR3nt: TGTGCCTGGAGTGTTTATGACAGGGGCCTTCCCGAAAAACTGTTTTTT

v_gene: TRBV4-3
j_gene: TRBJ2-7
d_gene: .
abundance: .
CDR3aa: CASSQELEVHEQYF
CDR3nt: TGCGCCAGCAGCCAAGAGTTGGAGGTTCACGAGCAGTACTTC

v_gene: TRBV7-6
j_gene: TRBJ1-1
d_gene: .
abundance: .
CDR3aa: CASSLESRGAGGAFF
CDR3nt: TGTGCCAGCAGCTTAGAATCCAGGGGCGCGGGCGGAGCTTTCTTT

v_gene: TRBV19
j_gene: TRBJ1-1
d_gene: .
abundance: .
CDR3aa: CASGRGSMSIEAFF
CDR3nt: TGTGCCAGTGGCCGGGGGTCCATGTCCATAGAAGCTTTCTTT

v_gene: TRBV2
j_gene: TRBJ2-1
d_gene: .
abundance: .
CDR3aa: CASSEAGGTNNEQFF
CDR3nt: TGTGCCAGCAGTGAAGCCGGCGGCACTAACAATGAGCAGTTCTTC

v_gene: TRBV7-9
j_gene: TRBJ1-3
d_gene: .
abundance: .
CDR3aa: CASSSTASGNTIYF
CDR3nt: TGTGCCAGCAGCTCGACTGCCTCTGGAAACACCATATATTTT

v_gene: TRBV28
j_gene: TRBJ2-3
d_gene: .
abundance: .
CDR3aa: CASSPPSYNTQYF
CDR3nt: TGTGCCAGCAGTCCCCCCTCTTATAATACGCAGTATTTT

v_gene: TRBV11-2
j_gene: TRBJ1-6
d_gene: TRBD1
abundance: .
CDR3aa: CASSPDRVTNSPLHF
CDR3nt: TGTGCCAGCAGCCCGGACAGGGTTACCAATTCACCCCTCCACTTT

v_gene: TRBV10-3
j_gene: TRBJ1-4
d_gene: TRBD1
abundance: .
CDR3aa: CAISPGTGNEKLFF
CDR3nt: TGTGCCATCAGCCCCGGGACAGGGAACGAAAAACTGTTTTTT

v_gene: TRBV6-2/TRBV6-3
j_gene: TRBJ2-7
d_gene: TRBD2
abundance: .
CDR3aa: CASSYWSSGRSRYEQYF
CDR3nt: TGTGCCAGCAGTTACTGGTCTAGCGGGAGGTCCCGATACGAGCAGTACTTC

v_gene: TRBV11-2
j_gene: TRBJ1-1
d_gene: TRBD1
abundance: many
CDR3aa: CASSIQGDTEAFF
CDR3nt: TGTGCCAGCAGCATTCAGGGGGACACTGAAGCTTTCTTT

v_gene: TRBV12-3/TRBV12-4
j_gene: TRBJ2-3
d_gene: .
abundance: .
CDR3aa: CASRPGADTQYF
CDR3nt: TGTGCCAGCAGACCGGGGGCAGATACGCAGTATTTT

v_gene: TRBV7-6
j_gene: TRBJ1-1
d_gene: .
abundance: .
CDR3aa: CASSSLRGMNTEAFF
CDR3nt: TGTGCCAGCAGCTCCCTCAGGGGCATGAACACTGAAGCTTTCTTT

v_gene: TRBV5-1
j_gene: TRBJ2-2
d_gene: .
abundance: .
CDR3aa: CAGSPQGRSGELFF
CDR3nt: TGCGCCGGCAGCCCCCAGGGGCGGTCCGGGGAGCTGTTTTTT

v_gene: TRBV4-1
j_gene: TRBJ1-2
d_gene: .
abundance: .
CDR3aa: CASSQDRTVDYGYTF
CDR3nt: TGCGCCAGCAGCCAAGATAGAACGGTAGACTATGGCTACACCTTC

v_gene: TRBV10-3
j_gene: TRBJ1-1
d_gene: TRBD1
abundance: .
CDR3aa: CAIRGGQGVGTEAFF
CDR3nt: TGTGCCATCAGGGGGGGACAGGGGGTCGGTACTGAAGCTTTCTTT

v_gene: TRBV9
j_gene: TRBJ2-3
d_gene: TRBD2
abundance: few
CDR3aa: CASSATSGITDTQYF
CDR3nt: TGTGCCAGCAGCGCGACTAGCGGGATAACAGATACGCAGTATTTT

v_gene: TRBV18
j_gene: TRBJ1-2
d_gene: .
abundance: once
CDR3aa: CASSPSDTGTSGGYTF
CDR3nt: TGTGCCAGCTCACCAAGTGATACCGGGACTTCGGGTGGCTACACCTTC